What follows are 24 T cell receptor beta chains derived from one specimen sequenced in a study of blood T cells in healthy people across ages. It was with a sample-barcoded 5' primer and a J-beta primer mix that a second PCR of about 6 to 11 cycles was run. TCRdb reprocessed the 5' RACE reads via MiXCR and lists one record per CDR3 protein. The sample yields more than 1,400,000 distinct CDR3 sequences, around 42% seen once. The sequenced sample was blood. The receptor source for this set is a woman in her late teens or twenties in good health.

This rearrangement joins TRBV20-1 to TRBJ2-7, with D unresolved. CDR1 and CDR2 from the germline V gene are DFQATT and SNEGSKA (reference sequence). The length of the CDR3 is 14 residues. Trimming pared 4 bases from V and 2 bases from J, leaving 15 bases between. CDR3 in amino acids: CSATTPLDTYEQYF. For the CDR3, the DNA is TGCAGTGCTACCACCCCGTTGGATACCTACGAGCAGTACTTC.

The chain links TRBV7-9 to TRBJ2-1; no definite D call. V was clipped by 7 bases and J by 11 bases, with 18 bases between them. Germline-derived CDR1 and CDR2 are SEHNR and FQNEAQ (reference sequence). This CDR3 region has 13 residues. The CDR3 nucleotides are TGTGCCAGCATCCTAACTGGGAATTACAAGCAGTTCTTC. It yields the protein CASILTGNYKQFF.

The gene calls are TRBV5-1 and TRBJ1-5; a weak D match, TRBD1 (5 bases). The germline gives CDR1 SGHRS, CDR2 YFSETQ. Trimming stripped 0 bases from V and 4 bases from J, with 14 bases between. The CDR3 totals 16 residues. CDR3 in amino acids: CASSLAGTLWNQPQHF. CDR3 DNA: TGCGCCAGCAGCTTGGCTGGGACCTTATGGAATCAGCCCCAGCATTTT.

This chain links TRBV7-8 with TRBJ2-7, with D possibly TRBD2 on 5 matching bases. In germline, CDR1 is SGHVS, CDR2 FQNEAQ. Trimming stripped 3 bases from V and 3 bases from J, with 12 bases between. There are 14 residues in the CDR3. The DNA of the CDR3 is TGTGCCAGCAGCTTGGGGAGTCTATTCTACGAGCAGTACTTC. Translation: CASSLGSLFYEQYF.

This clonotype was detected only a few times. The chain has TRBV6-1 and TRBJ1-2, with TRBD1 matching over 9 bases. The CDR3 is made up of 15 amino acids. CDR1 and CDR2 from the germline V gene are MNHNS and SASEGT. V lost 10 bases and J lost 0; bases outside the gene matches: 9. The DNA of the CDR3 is TGTGCCATCCCGGGACAGGGCCCAGCTAACTATGGCTACACCTTC. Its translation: CAIPGQGPANYGYTF.

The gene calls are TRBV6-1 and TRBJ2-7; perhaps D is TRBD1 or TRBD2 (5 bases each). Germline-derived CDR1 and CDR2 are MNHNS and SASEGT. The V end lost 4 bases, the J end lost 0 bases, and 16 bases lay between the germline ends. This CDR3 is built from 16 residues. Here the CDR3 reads CASSASRDGYSYEQYF. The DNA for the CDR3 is TGTGCCAGCAGTGCGTCCCGGGACGGATACTCCTACGAGCAGTACTTC.

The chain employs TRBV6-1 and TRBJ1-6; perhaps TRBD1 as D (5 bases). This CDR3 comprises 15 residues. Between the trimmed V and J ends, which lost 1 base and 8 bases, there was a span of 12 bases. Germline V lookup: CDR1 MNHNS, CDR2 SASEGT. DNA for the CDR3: TGTGCCAGCAGTGAAGTGAGGGGCCCCCATTCACCCCTCCACTTT. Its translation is CASSEVRGPHSPLHF.

The CDR3 DNA reads TGTGCCAGCAGCCCGGGGGATCGATACACCTTC. This codes for CASSPGDRYTF. V gene TRBV6-5 combines with J gene TRBJ1-2; tentative D call: TRBD1 (5 bases). Germline CDR1 and CDR2: MNHEY and SVGAGI. The CDR3 spans 11 residues. V was pared by 6 bases and J by 11 bases, with 13 bases between.

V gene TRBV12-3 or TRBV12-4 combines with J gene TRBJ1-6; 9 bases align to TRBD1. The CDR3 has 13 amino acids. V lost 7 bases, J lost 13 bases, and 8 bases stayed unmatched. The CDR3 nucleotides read TGTGCCAGCACCTTAGGGACAGGGAGCCCCCTCCACTTT. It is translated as CASTLGTGSPLHF.

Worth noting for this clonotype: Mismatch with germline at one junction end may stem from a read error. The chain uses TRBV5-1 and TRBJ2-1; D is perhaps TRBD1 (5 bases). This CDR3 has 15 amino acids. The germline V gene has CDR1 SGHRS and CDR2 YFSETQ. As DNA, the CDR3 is TGCGCCAGCAGCTTGGAACAAGGGGTGGGGAATGGGCAGTTCTTC. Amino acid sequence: CASSLEQGVGNGQFF.

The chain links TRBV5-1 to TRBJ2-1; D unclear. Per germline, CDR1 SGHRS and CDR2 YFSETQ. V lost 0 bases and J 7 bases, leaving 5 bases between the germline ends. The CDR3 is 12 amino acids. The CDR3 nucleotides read TGCGCCAGCAGCTTGGCTCAAAATGAGCAGTTCTTC. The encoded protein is CASSLAQNEQFF. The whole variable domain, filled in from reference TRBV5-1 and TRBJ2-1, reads KAGVTQTPRYLIKTRGQQVTLSCSPISGHRSVSWYQQTPGQGLQFLFEYFSETQRNKGNFPGRFSGRQFSNSRSEMNVSTLELGDSALYLCASSLAQNEQFFGPGTRLTVL.

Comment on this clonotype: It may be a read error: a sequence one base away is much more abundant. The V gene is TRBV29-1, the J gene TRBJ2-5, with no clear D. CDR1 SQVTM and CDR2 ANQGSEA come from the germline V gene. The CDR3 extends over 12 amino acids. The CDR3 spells CGVGGPKETQYF. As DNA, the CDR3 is TGCGGCGTTGGTGGACCGAAAGAGACCCAGTACTTC.

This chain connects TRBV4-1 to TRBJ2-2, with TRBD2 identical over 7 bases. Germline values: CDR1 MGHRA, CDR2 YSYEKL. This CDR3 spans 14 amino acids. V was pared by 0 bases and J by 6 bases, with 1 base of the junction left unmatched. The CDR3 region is CASSQESGAGELFF. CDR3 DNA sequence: TGCGCCAGCAGCCAAGAGAGCGGGGCCGGGGAGCTGTTTTTT.

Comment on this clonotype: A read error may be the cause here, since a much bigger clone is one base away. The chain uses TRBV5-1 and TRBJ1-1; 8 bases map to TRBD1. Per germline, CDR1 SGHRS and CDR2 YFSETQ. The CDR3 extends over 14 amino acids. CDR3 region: CTSSTGQGNTEAFF. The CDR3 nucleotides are TGCACCAGCAGCACTGGACAGGGCAACACTGAAGCTTTCTTT.

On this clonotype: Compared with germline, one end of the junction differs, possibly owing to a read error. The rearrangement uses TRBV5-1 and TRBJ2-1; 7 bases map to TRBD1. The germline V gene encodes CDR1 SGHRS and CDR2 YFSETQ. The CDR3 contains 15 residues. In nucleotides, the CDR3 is TGTGCCAGCAGCTTGGGTGGGACAGTCTACAATGAGCAGTTCTTC. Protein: CASSLGGTVYNEQFF.

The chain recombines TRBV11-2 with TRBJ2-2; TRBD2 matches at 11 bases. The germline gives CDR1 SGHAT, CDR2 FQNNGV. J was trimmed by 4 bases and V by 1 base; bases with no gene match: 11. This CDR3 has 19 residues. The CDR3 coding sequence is TGTGCCAGCAGCTTAGTTCCTAGCGGGAGGCCCTGGGGCACCGGGGAGCTGTTTTTT. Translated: CASSLVPSGRPWGTGELFF.

The CDR3: CSAKGGVETQYF. The CDR3 DNA is TGCAGTGCGAAAGGGGGGGTTGAGACCCAGTACTTC. The genes are TRBV20-1 and TRBJ2-5; a weak D match, TRBD2 (7 bases). Trimming left V 6 bases short and J 5 bases short, with 13 bases between. Per the germline V gene, CDR1 is DFQATT and CDR2 is SNEGSKA (reference sequence). The CDR3 consists of 12 residues.

This CDR3 reads CASSLDPVENYGYTF. The CDR3 bases are TGCGCCAGCAGCTTGGACCCCGTCGAAAACTATGGCTACACCTTC. The chain couples TRBV5-1 to TRBJ1-2; no firm D call. V lost 0 bases and J lost 2, with 11 bases in between. The CDR3 sequence is 15 residues long. Germline V gene data show CDR1 as SGHRS and CDR2 as YFSETQ.

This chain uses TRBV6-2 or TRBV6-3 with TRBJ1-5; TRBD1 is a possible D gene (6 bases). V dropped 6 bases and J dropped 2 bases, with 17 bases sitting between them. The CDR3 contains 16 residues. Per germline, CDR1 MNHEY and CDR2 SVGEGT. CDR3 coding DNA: TGTGCCAGCAGCGCTGGATGGGGGGCTGGCAATCAGCCCCAGCATTTT. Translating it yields CASSAGWGAGNQPQHF.

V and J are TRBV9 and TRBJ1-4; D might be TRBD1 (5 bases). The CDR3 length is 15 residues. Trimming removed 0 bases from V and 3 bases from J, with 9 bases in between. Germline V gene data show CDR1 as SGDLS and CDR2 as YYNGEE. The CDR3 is CASSVDGAPNEKLFF. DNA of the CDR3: TGTGCCAGCAGCGTAGATGGGGCACCTAATGAAAAACTGTTTTTT.

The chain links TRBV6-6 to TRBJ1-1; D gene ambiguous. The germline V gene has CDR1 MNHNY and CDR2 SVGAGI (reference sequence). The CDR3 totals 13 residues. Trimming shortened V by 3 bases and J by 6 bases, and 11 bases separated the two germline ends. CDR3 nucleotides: TGTGCCAGCAGTTATCGACGGGTCCCTGAAGCTTTCTTT. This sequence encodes CASSYRRVPEAFF.

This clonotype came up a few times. CDR3 region: CASSYSGLYTYEQYF. The CDR3 DNA reads TGTGCCAGCAGTTACTCGGGACTCTATACCTACGAGCAGTACTTC. V usage is TRBV6-6 and J usage is TRBJ2-7, with TRBD2 as a possible D gene (6 bases). The germline V gene has CDR1 MNHNY and CDR2 SVGAGI (reference sequence). V gave up 0 bases and J gave up 2 bases, with 11 bases separating them. The CDR3 is 15 amino acids.

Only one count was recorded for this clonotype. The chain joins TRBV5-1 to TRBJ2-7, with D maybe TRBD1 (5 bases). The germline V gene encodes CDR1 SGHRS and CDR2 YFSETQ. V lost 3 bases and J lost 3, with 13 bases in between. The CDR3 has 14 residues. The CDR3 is CASSSVGADYEQYF. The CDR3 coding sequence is TGCGCCAGCAGCTCGGTTGGGGCCGACTACGAGCAGTACTTC. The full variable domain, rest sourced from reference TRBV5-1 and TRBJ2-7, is KAGVTQTPRYLIKTRGQQVTLSCSPISGHRSVSWYQQTPGQGLQFLFEYFSETQRNKGNFPGRFSGRQFSNSRSEMNVSTLELGDSALYLCASSSVGADYEQYFGPGTRLTVT.

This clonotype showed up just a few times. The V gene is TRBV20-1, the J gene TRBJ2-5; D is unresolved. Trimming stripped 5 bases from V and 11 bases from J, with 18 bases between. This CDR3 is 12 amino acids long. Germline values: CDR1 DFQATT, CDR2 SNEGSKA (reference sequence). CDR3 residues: CSAWPRHNEQYF. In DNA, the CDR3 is TGCAGTGCTTGGCCGCGTCACAATGAGCAGTACTTC.